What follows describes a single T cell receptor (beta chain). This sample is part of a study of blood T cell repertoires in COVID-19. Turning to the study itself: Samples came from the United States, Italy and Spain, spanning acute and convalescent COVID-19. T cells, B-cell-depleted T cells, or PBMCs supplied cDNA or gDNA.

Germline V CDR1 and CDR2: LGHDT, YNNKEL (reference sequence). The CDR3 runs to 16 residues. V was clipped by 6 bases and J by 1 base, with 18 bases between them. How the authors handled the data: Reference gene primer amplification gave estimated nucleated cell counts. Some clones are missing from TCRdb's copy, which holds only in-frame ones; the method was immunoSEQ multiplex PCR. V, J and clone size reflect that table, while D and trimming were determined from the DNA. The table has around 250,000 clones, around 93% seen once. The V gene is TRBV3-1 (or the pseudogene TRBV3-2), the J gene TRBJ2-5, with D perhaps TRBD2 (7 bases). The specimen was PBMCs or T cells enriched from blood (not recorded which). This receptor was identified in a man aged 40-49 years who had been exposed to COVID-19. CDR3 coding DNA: TGTGCCAGCAGGCCGGGGGGCGGGACCTCCCAAGAGACCCAGTACTTC. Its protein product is CASRPGGGTSQETQYF.